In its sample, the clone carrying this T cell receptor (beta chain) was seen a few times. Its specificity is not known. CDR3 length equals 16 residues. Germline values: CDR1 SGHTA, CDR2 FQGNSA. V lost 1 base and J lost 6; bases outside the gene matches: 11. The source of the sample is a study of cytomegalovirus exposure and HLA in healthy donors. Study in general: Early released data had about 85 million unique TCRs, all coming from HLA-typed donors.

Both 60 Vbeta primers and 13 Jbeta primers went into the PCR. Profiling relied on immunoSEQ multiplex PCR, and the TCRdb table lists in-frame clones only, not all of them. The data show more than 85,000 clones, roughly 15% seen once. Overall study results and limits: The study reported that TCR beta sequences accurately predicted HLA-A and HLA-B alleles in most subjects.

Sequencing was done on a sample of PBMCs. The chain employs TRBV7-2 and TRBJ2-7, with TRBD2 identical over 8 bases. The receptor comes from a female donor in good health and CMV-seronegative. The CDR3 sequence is CASSLVGSGSVAEQYF. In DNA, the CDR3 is TGTGCCAGCAGCTTAGTTGGGAGCGGGAGCGTTGCCGAGCAGTACTTC.